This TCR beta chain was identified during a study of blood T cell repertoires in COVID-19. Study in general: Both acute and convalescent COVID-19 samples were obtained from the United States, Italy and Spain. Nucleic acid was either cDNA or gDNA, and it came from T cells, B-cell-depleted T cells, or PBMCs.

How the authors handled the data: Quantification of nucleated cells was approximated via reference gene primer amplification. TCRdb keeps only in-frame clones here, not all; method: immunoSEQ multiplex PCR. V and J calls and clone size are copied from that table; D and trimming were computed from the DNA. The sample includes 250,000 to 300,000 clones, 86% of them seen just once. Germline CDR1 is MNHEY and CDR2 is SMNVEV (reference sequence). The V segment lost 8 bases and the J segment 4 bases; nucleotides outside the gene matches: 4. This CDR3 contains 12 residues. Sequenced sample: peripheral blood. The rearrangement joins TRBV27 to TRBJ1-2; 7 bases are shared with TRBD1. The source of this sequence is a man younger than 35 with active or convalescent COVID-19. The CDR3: CASRRTGYGYTF. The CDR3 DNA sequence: TGTGCCAGCCGGCGGACAGGCTATGGCTACACCTTC.